This T cell receptor beta chain was observed in a study of blood T cells in healthy people across ages (dated by TCRdb to 2015 to 2017). General notes on the study: Template switching captured roughly one uniquely barcoded TCR beta cDNA molecule per two T cells in model experiments. The study measured age-related changes in TCR beta repertoire diversity using deep sequencing normalized with unique cDNA molecular identifiers. The donors were split into four age groups: young (average 16 years), middle-aged (roughly 42), aged (approximately 60) and long-lived (about 82). To avoid experimental bias, donors of different ages were distributed randomly across sequencing lanes. Two additional independent replicas of 1 million unique cDNA reads from the same blood draw were analyzed for two donors (one aged 18 to 29 and one aged 80 or older).

The receptor library was made with 5' RACE. This sample was sequenced with an Illumina HiSeq 2500. A second PCR of about 7 to 12 cycles was run with a J-beta primer mix and a sample-barcoded 5' primer. A unique molecular identifier was introduced onto each TCR beta cDNA molecule by a template-switch 5' adaptor carrying 12 random nucleotides. Each sample yielded at least 3 million CDR3-containing paired-end reads. First-strand cDNA was synthesized from all RNA with the Mint cDNA synthesis kit, primed by a TRBC-specific oligonucleotide. Following uracil-DNA glycosylase treatment, a first 18-cycle PCR with universal primers M1SS and BC2_uni_R was performed on all cDNA. The authors processed their data as follows. For normalization, 1 million high-quality reads were randomly selected from each sample, with every read carrying a distinct molecular identifier. Reads with shared molecular identifiers were discarded instead of being binned into consensus sequences. MiTCR, set to a Q25 quality threshold and the strictest error-elimination algorithm, was used for CDR3 identification, clonotype clustering and error correction. A nonparametric unseen species model using Euler transformation provided a lower-bound estimate of total TCR beta diversity. TCRdb passed the public sequencing reads through fastp at Q25 and MiXCR, retaining productive beta sequences. Duplicate CDR3 protein sequences are folded into a single record with the most common DNA and genes. TCRdb, rather than the study authors, made the V and J calls. The sample yields about 1,500,000 distinct CDR3 sequences; 42% were counted once. Less than 8% of the sample comes from the top ten.

Only a few counts were recorded for this clonotype. The specificity of this receptor is unknown. No qualities accompany the bases; no much larger clone lies one base away. The donors were roughly 40 Caucasian individuals from Russia, aged 6 to 90 years, who were systemically healthy. Each donor gave about 9.8 milliliters of peripheral blood, drawn into EDTA-treated Vacutainer tubes. Ficoll-Paque density-gradient centrifugation was used to isolate PBMCs, with at least 6 million obtained per sample. Trizol reagent was used to extract total RNA from the PBMCs, yielding at least 5.5 micrograms per sample. For every donor, an aliquot of PBMCs went through flow cytometry to measure the percentages of naive CD45RAhigh/CD27high T cells. Overall study outcomes, separate from this receptor: Observed TCR beta diversity per million T cells fell roughly linearly with age, and a significant reduction was already apparent by age around 39. Estimates of total diversity based on one million sequenced T cells were regarded as lower bounds and as underestimates. Bulk unsorted PBMC profiling prevented conclusive comparison of naive and antigen-experienced compartments. Because the CMV infection status of the donors was unknown, age-related changes in expanded clonotypes may potentially have been confounded. Observed TCR beta diversity correlated strongly with the percentage of naive T cells measured by flow cytometry. Compared with the aged group, the long-lived group had more naive CD4+ T cells, fewer expanded clones and increased TCR diversity, a pattern suggesting age selection.

CDR1 and CDR2 are drawn from the germline V gene: MDHEN, SYDVKM. The CDR3 holds 14 amino acids from the cysteine to the phenylalanine. The DNA shown is the 42-base CDR3, in frame from base 1. Relative to germline, V is 4 bases shorter and J is 8 bases shorter, with 17 bases between their ends. The receptor comes from a woman aged 18 to 35 in good health. Sequenced input: blood. The rearrangement joined TRBV28 to TRBJ1-2; TRBD1 could be the D gene, as 6 bases match. The DNA reads as follows: TGTGCCAGCAGTTCATGGGGGGCCAATGGGGGCTACACCTTC. This gives the protein CASSSWGANGGYTF.